The entry that follows covers one T cell receptor beta chain sequence. These data belong to a study of cytomegalovirus exposure and HLA in healthy donors. Across the study: In a later analysis, the roughly 120 validation repertoires were reported to have used the same platform as the 600 to 700 first-cohort repertoires.

Profiling relied on immunoSEQ multiplex PCR, and the TCRdb table lists in-frame clones only, not all of them. The sample shows 92,000 or so clones, roughly 96% of them seen only once. Germline assignment: CDR1 MDHEN and CDR2 SYDVKM. The CDR3 contains 14 residues. V was trimmed by 5 bases and J by 4 bases, leaving 12 bases between them. Specimen: PBMCs. The V gene is TRBV28, the J gene TRBJ1-3, with a weak D call TRBD1 (5 bases). The TCR originated in a man between 18 and 35 years old in good health and CMV-seronegative. CDR3 nucleotides: TGTGCCAGCAGTGCCCCGGGGGAGGGAAACACCATATATTTT. Translating gives CASSAPGEGNTIYF.